Shown below are 4 T cell receptor beta chains from a single sample sequenced in a study. Each CDR3 protein is one row after TCRdb ran MiXCR on the 5' RACE reads. The table records 7,400 or so distinct CDR3 sequences, about 37% of them present only once. The sequencing input was memory CD4+ T cells sorted from blood. The subset is: memory CD4+ T cells, CD4+CD45RO+CD25-. These receptors were taken from a female donor with breast cancer.

The sample holds a few counts of this clonotype. The chain recombines TRBV20-1 with TRBJ2-7; 10 bases align to TRBD2. The CDR3 runs to 14 residues. Germline lookup yields CDR1 DFQATT and CDR2 SNEGSKA (reference sequence). J gave up 6 bases and V 3 bases, and 8 bases lay outside the gene matches. CDR3 coding DNA: TGCAGTGCTAGTGGGCTAGCGGGAGTTTCCGAGCAGTACTTC. This encodes CSASGLAGVSEQYF.

This chain uses TRBV20-1 with TRBJ2-1; a possible D gene is TRBD1 (8 bases). The CDR3 has 19 amino acids. V shed 4 bases and J shed 0 bases, with 25 bases lying between them. Germline CDR1 is DFQATT and CDR2 is SNEGSKA (reference sequence). CDR3 loop: CSATSHGQGGSSSYNEQFF. The CDR3 coding sequence is TGCAGTGCTACCTCACATGGACAGGGAGGGTCGAGCTCCTACAATGAGCAGTTCTTC.

The chain joins TRBV7-2 to TRBJ2-6; the D is unclear. The germline V gene encodes CDR1 SGHTA and CDR2 FQGNSA. The CDR3 spans 17 residues. The V gene lost 3 bases and the J gene lost 1 base, with 13 bases spanning the gap. The CDR3 DNA reads as TGTGCCAGCAGCTTTGATAGGTTTAATTCTGGGGCCAACGTCCTGACTTTC. Encoded protein: CASSFDRFNSGANVLTF.

Worth noting for this clonotype: The CDR3 does not end in the conserved phenylalanine or tryptophan, so this is likely a read error. V usage is TRBV6-5 and J usage is TRBJ2-5; 11 bases line up with TRBD2. The CDR3 length is 14 residues. Germline V lookup: CDR1 MNHEY, CDR2 SVGAGI. V gave up 4 bases and J gave up 5 bases; unmatched junction bases: 3. The CDR3 DNA sequence: TGTGCCAGCAGTTCACTAGCGGGAGCGGAGACCCAGTACTCC. This sequence encodes CASSSLAGAETQYS.